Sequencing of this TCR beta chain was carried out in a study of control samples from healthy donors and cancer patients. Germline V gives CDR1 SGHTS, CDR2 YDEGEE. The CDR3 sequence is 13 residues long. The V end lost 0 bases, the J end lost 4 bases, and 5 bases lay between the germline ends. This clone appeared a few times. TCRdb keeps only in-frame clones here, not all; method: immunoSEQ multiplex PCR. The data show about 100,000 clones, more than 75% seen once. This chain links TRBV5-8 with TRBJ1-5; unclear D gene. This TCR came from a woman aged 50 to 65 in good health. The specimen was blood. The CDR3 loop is CASSLDRNQPQHF. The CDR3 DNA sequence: TGTGCCAGCAGCTTGGACCGAAATCAGCCCCAGCATTTT.